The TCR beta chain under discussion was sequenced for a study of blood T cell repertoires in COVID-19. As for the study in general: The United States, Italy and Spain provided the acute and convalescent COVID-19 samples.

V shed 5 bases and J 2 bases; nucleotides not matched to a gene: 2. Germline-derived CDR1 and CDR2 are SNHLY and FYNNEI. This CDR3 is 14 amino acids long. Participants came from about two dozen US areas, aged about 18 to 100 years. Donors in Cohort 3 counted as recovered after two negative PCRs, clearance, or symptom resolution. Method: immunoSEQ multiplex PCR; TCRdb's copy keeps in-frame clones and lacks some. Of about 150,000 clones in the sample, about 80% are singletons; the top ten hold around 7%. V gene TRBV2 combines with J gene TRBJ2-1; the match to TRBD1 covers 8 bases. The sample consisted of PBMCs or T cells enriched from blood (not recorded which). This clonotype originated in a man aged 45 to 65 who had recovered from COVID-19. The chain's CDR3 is CASSRTGPYNEQFF. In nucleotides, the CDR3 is TGTGCCAGCAGTCGGACAGGGCCCTACAATGAGCAGTTCTTC.